A selection of T cell receptor beta chains follows, all from one sample in a study of shared clonotypes between healthy human individuals. Produced via immunoSEQ multiplex PCR; TCRdb's table is partial and in-frame only. The data hold roughly 300,000 clones, with around 70% observed a single time. Specimen: memory CD4+ T cells sorted from blood. Receptors originate from a young man in good health. Both conserved end residues are part of each CDR3. A D gene is named only where the DNA matches it firmly. Size is omitted from some rows. Given values are once, few, many or a class for expanded clones.

D	size	V	J	CDR3	DNA
NA	once	TRBV29-1	TRBJ2-7	CSVEGGHEQYF	TGCAGCGTCGAGGGAGGACACGAGCAGTACTTC
TRBD1	NA	TRBV15	TRBJ1-1	CATSRADRAAFF	TGTGCCACCAGCAGAGCTGACAGGGCGGCTTTCTTT
TRBD2	once	TRBV4-3	TRBJ2-3	CASSPSAGGFTDTQYF	TGCGCCAGCAGCCCTTCAGCGGGAGGCTTCACAGATACGCAGTATTTT
NA	NA	TRBV30	TRBJ1-4	CAWSRLDATNEKLFF	TGTGCCTGGAGTAGGTTGGATGCAACTAATGAAAAACTGTTTTTT
TRBD2	NA	TRBV19	TRBJ2-3	CASTLLAGGPTDTQYF	TGTGCCAGTACTCTCCTGGCGGGGGGCCCCACAGATACGCAGTATTTT
NA	NA	TRBV4-3	TRBJ1-4	CASSHLGSDNEKLFF	TGCGCCAGCAGCCACCTAGGGTCAGATAATGAAAAACTGTTTTTT
NA	once	TRBV14	TRBJ2-5	CASSQVASIWYF	TGTGCCAGCAGCCAAGTCGCCAGCATTTGGTACTTC
TRBD1	NA	TRBV23-1	TRBJ2-7	CASSHYRGQVYEQYF	TGCGCCAGCAGTCACTACAGGGGGCAGGTCTACGAGCAGTACTTC
TRBD2	NA	TRBV9	TRBJ2-2	CASHPLAGLTGELFF	TGTGCCAGCCACCCACTAGCGGGGCTAACCGGGGAGCTGTTTTTT
NA	NA	TRBV11-3	TRBJ2-2	CASSLGPRNTGELFF	TGTGCCAGCAGCTTAGGACCTAGGAACACCGGGGAGCTGTTTTTT
NA	once	TRBV7-2	TRBJ2-7	CASSSGGAQYEQYF	TGTGCCAGCAGCTCTGGAGGTGCTCAGTACGAGCAGTACTTC
TRBD2	few	TRBV5-1	TRBJ2-5	CASSLASGGGKTQYF	TGCGCCAGCAGCTTGGCCAGCGGGGGAGGGAAGACCCAGTACTTC
NA	NA	TRBV7-6	TRBJ2-7	CASSSPGREQYF	TGTGCCAGCAGCTCACCAGGACGGGAGCAGTACTTC
NA	NA	TRBV5-1	TRBJ2-5	CASSLGGGETQYF	TGCGCCAGCAGCTTGGGTGGCGGCGAGACCCAGTACTTC
NA	few	TRBV19	TRBJ1-2	CASSGYVGGTVRYGYTF	TGTGCCAGTAGTGGATATGTTGGAGGGACGGTTCGCTATGGCTACACCTTC
NA	NA	TRBV5-1	TRBJ2-7	CASSLEFVTSTSYEQYF	TGCGCCAGCAGCTTGGAATTCGTTACTAGCACTAGCTACGAGCAGTACTTC
TRBD2	NA	TRBV5-1	TRBJ2-1	CASSPGLAGGSNEQFF	TGCGCCAGCAGCCCGGGACTAGCGGGGGGATCCAATGAGCAGTTCTTC
NA	NA	TRBV5-6	TRBJ2-7	CASSTNSQGYEQYF	TGTGCCAGCAGCACTAATTCCCAGGGCTACGAGCAGTACTTC
TRBD2	NA	TRBV25-1	TRBJ2-1	CASSTEQGLAANNEQFF	TGTGCCAGCAGTACTGAGCAGGGACTAGCGGCAAACAATGAGCAGTTCTTC
NA	NA	TRBV21-1	TRBJ2-1	CASSSPRGSYNEQFF	TGTGCCAGCAGCAGTCCCCGCGGCTCCTACAATGAGCAGTTCTTC
NA	NA	TRBV27	TRBJ1-1	CASSLLRATEAFF	TGTGCCAGCAGTTTACTCAGGGCCACTGAAGCTTTCTTT
NA	NA	TRBV5-1	TRBJ2-5	CASSLEGIQETQYF	TGCGCCAGCAGCTTGGAAGGAATTCAAGAGACCCAGTACTTC
TRBD2	NA	TRBV6-6	TRBJ2-3	CASSYRRGRGTDTQYF	TGTGCCAGCAGTTACCGCCGAGGGAGGGGCACAGATACGCAGTATTTT
NA	NA	TRBV6-1	TRBJ2-7	CASSRKTYEQYF	TGTGCCAGCAGCCGTAAAACCTACGAGCAGTACTTC
TRBD1	NA	TRBV9	TRBJ1-1	CASSVGLGDSDTEAFF	TGTGCCAGCAGCGTAGGTTTAGGGGACAGTGACACTGAAGCTTTCTTT
NA	NA	TRBV27	TRBJ2-7	CASSTSSSYEQYF	NA
TRBD2	few	TRBV5-4	TRBJ2-3	CASSLGIAGGTDTQYF	TGTGCCAGCAGCTTGGGGATAGCGGGAGGCACAGATACGCAGTATTTT
NA	NA	TRBV11-2	TRBJ1-5	CASSLGHPNQPQHF	TGTGCCAGCAGCTTGGGACACCCAAATCAGCCCCAGCATTTT
TRBD1	NA	TRBV5-1	TRBJ1-2	CASTAVTGDYGYTF	TGCGCCAGCACCGCCGTGACAGGGGACTATGGCTACACCTTC
NA	few	TRBV5-1	TRBJ2-4	CASSPGGLAKNIQYF	TGCGCCAGCAGCCCCGGGGGACTAGCCAAAAACATTCAGTACTTC
TRBD2	once	TRBV4-3	TRBJ2-1	CASSSGLAGAREQFF	TGCGCCAGCAGCTCCGGACTAGCGGGAGCCCGTGAGCAGTTCTTC
NA	NA	TRBV5-4	TRBJ2-2	CASSLAWAGQADTGELFF	TGTGCCAGCAGCTTGGCTTGGGCGGGGCAAGCGGACACCGGGGAGCTGTTTTTT
NA	few	TRBV27	TRBJ1-5	CASSPSRRVDQPQHF	TGTGCCAGCAGTCCCTCCCGTAGAGTCGATCAGCCCCAGCATTTT
NA	NA	TRBV19	TRBJ1-1	CASSIGQMNTEAFF	TGTGCCAGTAGTATCGGACAAATGAACACTGAAGCTTTCTTT
TRBD1	NA	TRBV5-1	TRBJ1-1	CASSLPGQQNTEAFF	TGCGCCAGCAGCTTGCCGGGACAGCAGAACACTGAAGCTTTCTTT
NA	NA	TRBV18	TRBJ2-3	CASSLKNGATDTQYF	TGTGCCAGCTCACTAAAGAACGGAGCCACAGATACGCAGTATTTT
TRBD1	NA	TRBV7-9	TRBJ2-7	CASSWDRRSVLEQYF	TGTGCCAGCAGCTGGGACAGGCGGTCAGTCCTCGAGCAGTACTTC
NA	NA	TRBV12-5	TRBJ2-6	CASGLSGANVLTF	TGTGCTAGTGGTTTATCCGGGGCCAACGTCCTGACTTTC
NA	once	TRBV14	TRBJ2-3	CASSPGSPSTDTQYF	TGTGCCAGCAGCCCAGGAAGCCCTAGCACAGATACGCAGTATTTT
TRBD1	NA	TRBV6-1	TRBJ1-5	CASSVGQLNQPQHF	TGTGCCAGCAGCGTGGGACAGCTCAATCAGCCCCAGCATTTT
TRBD2	NA	TRBV6-1	TRBJ2-1	CASSDFSGGKNEQFF	TGTGCCAGCAGTGATTTTTCGGGAGGCAAGAATGAGCAGTTCTTC